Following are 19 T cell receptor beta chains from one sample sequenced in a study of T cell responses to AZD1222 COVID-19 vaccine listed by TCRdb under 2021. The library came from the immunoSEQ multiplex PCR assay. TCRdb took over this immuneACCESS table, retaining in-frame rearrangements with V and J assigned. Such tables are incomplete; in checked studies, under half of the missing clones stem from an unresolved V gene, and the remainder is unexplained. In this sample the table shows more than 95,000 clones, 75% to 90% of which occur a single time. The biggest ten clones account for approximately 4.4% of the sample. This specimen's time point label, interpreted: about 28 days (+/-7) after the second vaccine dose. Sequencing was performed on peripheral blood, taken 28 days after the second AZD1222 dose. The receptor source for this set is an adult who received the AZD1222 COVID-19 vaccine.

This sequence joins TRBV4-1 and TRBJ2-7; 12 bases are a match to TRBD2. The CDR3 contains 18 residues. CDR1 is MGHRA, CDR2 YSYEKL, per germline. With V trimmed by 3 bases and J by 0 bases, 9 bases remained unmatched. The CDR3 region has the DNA TGCGCCAGCAGCCAGCCGGGACTAGCGGGCGGGTTCTCCTACGAGCAGTACTTC. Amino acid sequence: CASSQPGLAGGFSYEQYF.

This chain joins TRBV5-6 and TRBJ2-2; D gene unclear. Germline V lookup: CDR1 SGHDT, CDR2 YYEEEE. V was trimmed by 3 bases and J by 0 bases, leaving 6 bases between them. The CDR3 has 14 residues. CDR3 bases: TGTGCCAGCAGCTCCTACCCGAACACCGGGGAGCTGTTTTTT. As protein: CASSSYPNTGELFF.

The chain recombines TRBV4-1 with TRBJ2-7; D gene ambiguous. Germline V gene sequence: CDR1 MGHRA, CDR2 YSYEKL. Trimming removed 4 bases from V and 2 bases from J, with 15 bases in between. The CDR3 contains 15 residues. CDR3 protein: CASSRARITPYEQYF. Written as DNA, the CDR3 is TGCGCCAGCAGCCGAGCCCGGATTACCCCCTACGAGCAGTACTTC.

The CDR3 sequence: CASVDPLQGHYGYTF. The CDR3 DNA reads TGTGCCAGCGTAGATCCTTTGCAGGGACACTATGGCTACACCTTC. The chain recombines TRBV6-5 with TRBJ1-2; a weak D match, TRBD1 (5 bases). Germline assignment: CDR1 MNHEY and CDR2 SVGAGI. CDR3 size: 15 residues. Trimming removed 8 bases from V and 3 bases from J, with 19 bases in between.

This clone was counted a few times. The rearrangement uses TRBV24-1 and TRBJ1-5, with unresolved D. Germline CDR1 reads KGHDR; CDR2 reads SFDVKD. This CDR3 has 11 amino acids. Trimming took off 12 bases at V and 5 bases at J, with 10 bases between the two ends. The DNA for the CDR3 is TGTGCCCCCCGGGGTGATCAGCCCCAGCATTTT. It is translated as CAPRGDQPQHF.

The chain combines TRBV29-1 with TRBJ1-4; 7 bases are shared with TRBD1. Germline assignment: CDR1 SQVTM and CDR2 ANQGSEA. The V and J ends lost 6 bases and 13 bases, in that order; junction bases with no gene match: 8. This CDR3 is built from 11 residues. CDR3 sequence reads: CSVKDRAILFF. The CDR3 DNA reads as TGCAGCGTAAAAGACAGGGCAATACTGTTTTTT.

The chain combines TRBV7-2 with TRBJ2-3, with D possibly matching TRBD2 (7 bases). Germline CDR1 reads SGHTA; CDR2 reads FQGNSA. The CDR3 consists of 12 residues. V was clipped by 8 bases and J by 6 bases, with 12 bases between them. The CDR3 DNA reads TGTGCCAGCGGGGGGGGCGCGGATACGCAGTATTTT. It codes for CASGGGADTQYF.

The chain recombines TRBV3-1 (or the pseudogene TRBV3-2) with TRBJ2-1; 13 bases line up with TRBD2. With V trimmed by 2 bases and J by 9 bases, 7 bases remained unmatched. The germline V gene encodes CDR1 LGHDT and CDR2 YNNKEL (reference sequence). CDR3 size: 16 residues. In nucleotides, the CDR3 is TGTGCCAGCAGCCAAAGGACTAGCGGGGGCCTCGGTGAGCAGTTCTTC. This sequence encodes CASSQRTSGGLGEQFF.

The CDR3 reads CASRFGGDTEAFF. The CDR3 region has the DNA TGCGCCAGTCGCTTCGGGGGCGACACTGAAGCTTTCTTT. The chain combines TRBV5-1 with TRBJ1-1; a possible D gene is TRBD1 (6 bases). Germline V gene sequence: CDR1 SGHRS, CDR2 YFSETQ. The CDR3 has 13 amino acids. Trimming cost V 8 bases and J 3 bases, with 14 bases left between them.

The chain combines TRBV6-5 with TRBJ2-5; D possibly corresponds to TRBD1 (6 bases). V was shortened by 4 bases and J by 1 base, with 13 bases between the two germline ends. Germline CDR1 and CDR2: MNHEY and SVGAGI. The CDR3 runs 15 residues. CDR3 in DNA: TGTGCCAGCAGTTCACAGGGCGTCACCCAAGAGACCCAGTACTTC. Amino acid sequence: CASSSQGVTQETQYF.

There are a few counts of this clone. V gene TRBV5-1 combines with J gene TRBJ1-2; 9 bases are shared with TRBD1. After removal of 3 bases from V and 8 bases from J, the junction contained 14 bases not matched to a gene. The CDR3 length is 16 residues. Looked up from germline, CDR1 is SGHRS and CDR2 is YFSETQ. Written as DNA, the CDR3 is TGCGCCAGCAGCTCGAGCGGGACAGGGCAAGGTGGGGGCTACACCTTC. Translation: CASSSSGTGQGGGYTF.

CDR3 sequence reads: CASSSGQGANEKLFF. The CDR3 nucleotides read TGTGCCAGCAGTTCAGGACAGGGCGCTAATGAAAAACTGTTTTTT. V and J are TRBV6-5 and TRBJ1-4; TRBD1 matches at 8 bases. CDR1 MNHEY and CDR2 SVGAGI come from the germline V gene. This CDR3 region has 15 residues. After removal of 4 bases from V and 3 bases from J, the junction contained 4 bases not matched to a gene.

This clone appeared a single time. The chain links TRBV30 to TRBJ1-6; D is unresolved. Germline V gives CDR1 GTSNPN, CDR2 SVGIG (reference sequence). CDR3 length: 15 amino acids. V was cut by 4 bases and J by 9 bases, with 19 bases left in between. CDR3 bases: TGTGCCTGGACTTATCGAGGGAACCCGCCTTCACCCCTCCACTTT. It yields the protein CAWTYRGNPPSPLHF. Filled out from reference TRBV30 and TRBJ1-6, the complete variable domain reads SQTIHQWPATLVQPVGSPLSLECTVEGTSNPNLYWYRQAAGRGLQLLFYSVGIGQISSEVPQNLSASRPQDRQFILSSKKLLLSDSGFYLCAWTYRGNPPSPLHFGNGTRLTVT.

Here the CDR3 DNA reads TGCGCCAGCAGCCCGGGACAGGGAGAAAGCGAGCAGTACTTC. Translating gives CASSPGQGESEQYF. The chain carries TRBV5-1 and TRBJ2-7, with 9 bases matching TRBD1. V shed 4 bases and J 6 bases; nucleotides not matched to a gene: 8. The CDR3 runs to 14 residues. Germline CDR1 and CDR2: SGHRS and YFSETQ.

CDR3 loop: CASSAAQETQYF. For the CDR3, the DNA is TGTGCCAGCAGTGCAGCCCAAGAGACCCAGTACTTC. The chain joins TRBV6-6 to TRBJ2-5, with D unclear. The CDR3 is 12 amino acids. In germline, CDR1 is MNHNY, CDR2 SVGAGI (reference sequence). Trimming removed 5 bases from V and 1 base from J, with 5 bases in between.

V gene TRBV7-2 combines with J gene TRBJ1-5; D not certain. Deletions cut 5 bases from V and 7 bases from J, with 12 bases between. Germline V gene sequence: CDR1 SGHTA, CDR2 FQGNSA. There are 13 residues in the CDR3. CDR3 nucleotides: TGTGCCAGCAGCGCCCCGGGGAGGCAGCCCCAGCATTTT. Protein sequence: CASSAPGRQPQHF. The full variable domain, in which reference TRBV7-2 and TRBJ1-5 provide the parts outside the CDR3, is GAGVSQSPSNKVTEKGKDVELRCDPISGHTALYWYRQSLGQGLEFLIYFQGNSAPDKSGLPSDRFSAERTGGSVSTLTIQRTQQEDSAVYLCASSAPGRQPQHFGDGTRLSIL.

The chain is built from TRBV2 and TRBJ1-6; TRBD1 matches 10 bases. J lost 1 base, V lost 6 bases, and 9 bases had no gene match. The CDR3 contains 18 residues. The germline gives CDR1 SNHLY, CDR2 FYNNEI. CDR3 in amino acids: CASRQTGGKGSYNSPLHF. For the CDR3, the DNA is TGTGCCAGCAGACAGACAGGGGGCAAGGGGTCCTATAATTCACCCCTCCACTTT.

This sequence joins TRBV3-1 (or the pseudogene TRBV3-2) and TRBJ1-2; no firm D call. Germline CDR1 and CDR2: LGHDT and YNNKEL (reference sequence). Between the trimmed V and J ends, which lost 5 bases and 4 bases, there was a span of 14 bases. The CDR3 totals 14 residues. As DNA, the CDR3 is TGTGCCAGCAGCTATATGAACAGCGTCTATGGCTACACCTTC. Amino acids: CASSYMNSVYGYTF.

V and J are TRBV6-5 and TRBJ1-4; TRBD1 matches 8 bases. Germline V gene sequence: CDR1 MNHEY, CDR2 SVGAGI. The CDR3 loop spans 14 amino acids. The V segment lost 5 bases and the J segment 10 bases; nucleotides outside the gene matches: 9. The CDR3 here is CASSQDRAAGKLFF. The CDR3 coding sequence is TGTGCCAGCAGTCAGGACAGGGCTGCTGGAAAACTGTTTTTT.